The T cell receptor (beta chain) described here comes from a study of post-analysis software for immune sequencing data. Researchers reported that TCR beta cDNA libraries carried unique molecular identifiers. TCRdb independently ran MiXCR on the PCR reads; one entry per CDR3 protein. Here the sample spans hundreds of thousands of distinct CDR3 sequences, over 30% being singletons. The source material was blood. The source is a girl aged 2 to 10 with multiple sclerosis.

CDR3 sequence reads: CSVATGDQPQHF. The CDR3, as DNA: TGCAGCGTTGCAACAGGGGATCAGCCCCAGCATTTT. The chain carries TRBV29-1 and TRBJ1-5, with 7 positions matching TRBD1. V gave up 4 bases and J gave up 5 bases; unmatched junction bases: 2. Germline V CDR1 and CDR2: SQVTM, ANQGSEA. This CDR3 comprises 12 residues.